This T cell receptor beta chain was identified in a study of cytomegalovirus exposure and HLA in healthy donors. Study observations and caveats: When analyzed later, the rates of TCR association showed variation by HLA locus, with DRB1 the most and HLA-C the fewest.

Trimming removed 8 bases from V and 0 bases from J, with 15 bases in between. Looked up from germline, CDR1 is LNHDA and CDR2 is SQIVND (reference sequence). CDR3 length: 15 residues. In the PCR, 60 Vbeta and 13 Jbeta primers were used. The protocol was immunoSEQ multiplex PCR, while the TCRdb copy is restricted to in-frame clones and leaves out a portion. The sample yields 200,000 to 250,000 clones, 75% to 90% seen once. As for this clone: What it binds is not known.

The chain combines TRBV19 with TRBJ2-3; a weak D match, TRBD1 (5 bases). The sequencing sample was made of PBMCs. This TCR was recovered from a middle-aged woman in good health and CMV-seronegative. The CDR3 region has the DNA TGTGCCAGTTCTGACCAGGGTTTGAGCACAGATACGCAGTATTTT. Protein sequence: CASSDQGLSTDTQYF.